The following is a TCR beta chain sequence with its context. Method: immunoSEQ multiplex PCR; TCRdb's copy keeps in-frame clones and lacks some. The sample has 560,000 or so clones; approximately 96% are singletons. The data are from a study of shared clonotypes between healthy human individuals. Trimming took 3 bases from V and 0 from J, leaving 6 bases between them. The CDR3 spans 13 residues. Germline CDR1 is SEHNR and CDR2 is FQNEAQ (reference sequence). Terminally differentiated effector memory CD45RA+ cells were excluded from the naive CD8 cells, which were CD45RO-negative and positively selected for CCR7.

The J gene is TRBJ2-7, the V gene TRBV7-9; D is undetermined. The sequencing input was naive CD8+ T cells sorted from blood. This sequence was found in a woman younger than 45 in good health. The CDR3 here is CASSFGSSYEQYF. The CDR3 DNA reads TGTGCCAGCAGCTTTGGTAGCTCCTACGAGCAGTACTTC.